The text below deals with one T cell receptor (beta chain). The target antigen is unknown. The entry originates in a study of shared clonotypes between healthy human individuals. V shed 6 bases, J shed 4 bases, and the junction held 5 bases outside the gene matches. Germline CDR1 is MDHEN and CDR2 is SYDVKM. This CDR3 is built from 13 residues. Study outcomes and limitations: Shared across several donors were approximately 5% of the naive CD4 clonotypes. Sampling was confined to blood; repertoires within tissues likely differ. Non-shared clonotypes had lower generation probabilities than those shared by all four donors.

TCRdb's copy holds only in-frame clones and misses some; the assay was immunoSEQ multiplex PCR. Of about 1 million clones in the sample, around 76% are singletons; the top ten hold 1.4%. Caucasian adults residing in Nashville, Tennessee made up all the donors. The chain combines TRBV28 with TRBJ1-2; TRBD1 aligns across 7 bases. The sequenced sample was memory CD4+ T cells sorted from blood. As for subset: CD45RA-negative fraction. The TCR originated in a man aged 18-30 years in good health. The CDR3 protein is CASSPGGPYGYTF. The CDR3 coding sequence is TGTGCCAGCAGCCCAGGGGGACCCTATGGCTACACCTTC.